The rows below give T cell receptor beta chains drawn from one sample of a study of blood T cell repertoires in COVID-19. Assay: immunoSEQ multiplex PCR; the TCRdb copy retains only in-frame clones and omits some. The sample lists fewer than 500,000 clones, 70% to 90% occurring once. Sequencing used peripheral blood. Source of these receptors: a man younger than 30 with COVID-19, enrolled during active disease. CDR3s include the opening cysteine and the closing phenylalanine or tryptophan. Fields, in order: CDR3 length, J gene, V gene, D gene, CDR3 DNA, CDR3 protein. The D gene is left open where the match is weak.

>13|TRBJ2-7|TRBV29-1|TRBD1
TGCAGCGTACAGACCGGGACAGCCTACGAGCAGTACTTC
CSVQTGTAYEQYF
>14|TRBJ1-4|TRBV28|-
TGTGCCAGCAGTTTAGCAGCAACTAATGAAAAACTGTTTTTT
CASSLAATNEKLFF
>15|TRBJ1-4|TRBV2|TRBD1
TGTGCCAGCAGGGTGTACAGGGGCTCTAATGAAAAACTGTTTTTT
CASRVYRGSNEKLFF
>13|TRBJ1-5|TRBV6-5|-
TGTGCCAGCATGACCTCGGGGGATCAGCCCCAGCATTTT
CASMTSGDQPQHF
>14|TRBJ1-5|TRBV28|-
TGTGCCAGCAGTTCCACGGGGGGCAATCAGCCCCAGCATTTT
CASSSTGGNQPQHF
>15|TRBJ2-2|TRBV11-3|-
TGTGCCAGCAGCGCTCGGGGAGTCAACACCGGGGAGCTGTTTTTT
CASSARGVNTGELFF
>16|TRBJ2-3|TRBV18|TRBD2
TGTGCCAGCTCACCAACACTAGCGGTACACACAGATACGCAGTATTTT
CASSPTLAVHTDTQYF
>13|TRBJ2-5|TRBV5-1|TRBD1
TGCGCCAGCAGCGTGACAGGGGGAGAGACCCAGTACTTC
CASSVTGGETQYF
>14|TRBJ2-7|TRBV7-6|-
TGTGCCAGCAGCTTAGAAGAGGGGGGGTACGAGCAGTACTTC
CASSLEEGGYEQYF
>14|TRBJ2-1|TRBV19|TRBD2
TGTGCCAGTTCTCTAGCGGGAGGGCCCAATGAGCAGTTCTTC
CASSLAGGPNEQFF